This T cell receptor (beta chain) was sequenced for a study of blood T cells in healthy people across ages. With a J-beta primer mix and a sample-barcoded 5' primer, a second PCR ran 7 to 11 cycles. MiXCR, run by TCRdb on the 5' RACE reads, gives a single entry per CDR3 protein. Among roughly 1,800,000 distinct CDR3 sequences listed, around 50% were seen once. CDR1 is SGHRS and CDR2 is YFSETQ in the germline V gene. The CDR3 is 16 residues long. Trimming cost V 0 bases and J 10 bases, with 17 bases left between them. Sequencing was performed on blood. The rearrangement uses TRBV5-1 and TRBJ1-6, with no clear D. This TCR came from a woman in her forties in good health. The CDR3 DNA reads as TGCGCCAGCAGCTTGGAACAGCTACCCTTTAGATCACCCCTCCACTTT. It specifies CASSLEQLPFRSPLHF. Looking up the rest from reference TRBV5-1 and TRBJ1-6 gives the full variable domain: KAGVTQTPRYLIKTRGQQVTLSCSPISGHRSVSWYQQTPGQGLQFLFEYFSETQRNKGNFPGRFSGRQFSNSRSEMNVSTLELGDSALYLCASSLEQLPFRSPLHFGNGTRLTVT.